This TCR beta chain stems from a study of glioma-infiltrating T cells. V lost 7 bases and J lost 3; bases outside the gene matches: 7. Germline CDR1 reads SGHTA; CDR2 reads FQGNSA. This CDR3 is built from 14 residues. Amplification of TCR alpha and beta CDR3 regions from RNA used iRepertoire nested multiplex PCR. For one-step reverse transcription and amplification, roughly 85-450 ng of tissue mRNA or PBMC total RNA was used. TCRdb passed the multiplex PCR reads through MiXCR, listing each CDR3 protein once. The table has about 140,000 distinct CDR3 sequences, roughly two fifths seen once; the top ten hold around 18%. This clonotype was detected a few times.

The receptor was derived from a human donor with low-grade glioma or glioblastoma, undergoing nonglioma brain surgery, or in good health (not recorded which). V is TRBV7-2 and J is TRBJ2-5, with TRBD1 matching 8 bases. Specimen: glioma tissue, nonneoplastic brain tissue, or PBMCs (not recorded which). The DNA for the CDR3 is TGTGCCAGCACCCGGACAGGGATAAAAGAGACCCAGTACTTC. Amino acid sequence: CASTRTGIKETQYF. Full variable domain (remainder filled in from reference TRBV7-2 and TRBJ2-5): GAGVSQSPSNKVTEKGKDVELRCDPISGHTALYWYRQSLGQGLEFLIYFQGNSAPDKSGLPSDRFSAERTGGSVSTLTIQRTQQEDSAVYLCASTRTGIKETQYFGPGTRLLVL.